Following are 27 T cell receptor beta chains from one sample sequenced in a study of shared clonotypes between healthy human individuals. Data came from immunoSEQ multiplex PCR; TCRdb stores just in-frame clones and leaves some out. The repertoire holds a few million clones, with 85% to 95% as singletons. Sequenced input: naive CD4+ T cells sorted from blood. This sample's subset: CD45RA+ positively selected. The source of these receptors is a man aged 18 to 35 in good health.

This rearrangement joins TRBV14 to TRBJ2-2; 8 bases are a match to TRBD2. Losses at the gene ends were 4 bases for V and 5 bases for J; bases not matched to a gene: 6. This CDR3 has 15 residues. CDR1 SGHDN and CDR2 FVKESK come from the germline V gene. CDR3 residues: CASSPTSGSTGELFF. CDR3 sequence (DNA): TGTGCCAGCAGCCCCACTAGCGGAAGTACCGGGGAGCTGTTTTTT.

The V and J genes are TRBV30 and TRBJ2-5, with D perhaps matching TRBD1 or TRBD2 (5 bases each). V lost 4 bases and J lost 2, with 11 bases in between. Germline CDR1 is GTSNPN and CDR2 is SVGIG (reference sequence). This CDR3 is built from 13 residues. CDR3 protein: CAWIGTEQETQYF. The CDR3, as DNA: TGTGCCTGGATCGGGACCGAGCAAGAGACCCAGTACTTC.

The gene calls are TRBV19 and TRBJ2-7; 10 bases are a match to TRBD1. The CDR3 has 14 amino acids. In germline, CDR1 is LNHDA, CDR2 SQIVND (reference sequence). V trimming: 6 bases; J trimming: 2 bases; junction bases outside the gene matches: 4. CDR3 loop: CASRTGTGAYEQYF. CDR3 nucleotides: TGTGCCAGTAGGACCGGGACAGGGGCCTACGAGCAGTACTTC.

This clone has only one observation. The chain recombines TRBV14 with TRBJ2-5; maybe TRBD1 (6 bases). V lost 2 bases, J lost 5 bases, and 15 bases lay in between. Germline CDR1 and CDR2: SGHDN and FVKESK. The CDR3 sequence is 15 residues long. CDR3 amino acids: CASSQYPGVQETQYF. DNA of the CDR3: TGTGCCAGCAGCCAATATCCAGGGGTTCAGGAGACCCAGTACTTC.

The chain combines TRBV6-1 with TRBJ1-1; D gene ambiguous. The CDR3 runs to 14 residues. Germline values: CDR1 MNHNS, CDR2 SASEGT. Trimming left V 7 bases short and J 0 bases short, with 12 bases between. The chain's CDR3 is CASKVLFMNTEAFF. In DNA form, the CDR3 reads TGTGCCAGCAAAGTTCTTTTTATGAACACTGAAGCTTTCTTT.

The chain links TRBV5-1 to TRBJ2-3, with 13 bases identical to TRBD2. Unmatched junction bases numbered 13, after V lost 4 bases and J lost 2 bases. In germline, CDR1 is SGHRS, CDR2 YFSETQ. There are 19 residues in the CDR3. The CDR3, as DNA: TGCGCCAGCAGCCGTCAAATCCCGGGACTAGCGGGGATCACAGATACGCAGTATTTT. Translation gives CASSRQIPGLAGITDTQYF.

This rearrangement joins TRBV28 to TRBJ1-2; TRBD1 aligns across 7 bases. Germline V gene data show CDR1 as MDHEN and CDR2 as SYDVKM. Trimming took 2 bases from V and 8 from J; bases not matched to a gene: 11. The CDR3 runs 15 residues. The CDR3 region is CASSLTIGTVGGYTF. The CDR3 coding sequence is TGTGCCAGCAGTTTAACCATCGGGACAGTCGGCGGCTACACCTTC.

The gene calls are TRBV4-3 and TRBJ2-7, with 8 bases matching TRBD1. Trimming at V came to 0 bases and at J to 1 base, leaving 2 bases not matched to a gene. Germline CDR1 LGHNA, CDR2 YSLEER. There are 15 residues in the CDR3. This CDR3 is CASSQEYRGSYEQYF. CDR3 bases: TGCGCCAGCAGCCAAGAGTACAGGGGGTCCTACGAGCAGTACTTC.

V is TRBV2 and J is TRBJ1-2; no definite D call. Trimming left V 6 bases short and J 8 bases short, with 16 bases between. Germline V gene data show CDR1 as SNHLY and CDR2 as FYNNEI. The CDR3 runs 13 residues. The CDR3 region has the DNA TGTGCCAGCAGGGACTCCGAGCGGCGGGGCTACACCTTC. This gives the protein CASRDSERRGYTF. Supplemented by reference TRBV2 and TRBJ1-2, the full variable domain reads EPEVTQTPSHQVTQMGQEVILRCVPISNHLYFYWYRQILGQKVEFLVSFYNNEISEKSEIFDDQFSVERPDGSNFTLKIRSTKLEDSAMYFCASRDSERRGYTFGSGTRLTVV.

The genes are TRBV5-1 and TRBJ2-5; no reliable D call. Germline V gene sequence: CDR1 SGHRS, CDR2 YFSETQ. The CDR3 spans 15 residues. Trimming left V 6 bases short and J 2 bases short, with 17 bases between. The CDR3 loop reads CASKETAPQQETQYF. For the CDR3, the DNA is TGCGCCAGCAAAGAGACCGCCCCCCAACAAGAGACCCAGTACTTC.

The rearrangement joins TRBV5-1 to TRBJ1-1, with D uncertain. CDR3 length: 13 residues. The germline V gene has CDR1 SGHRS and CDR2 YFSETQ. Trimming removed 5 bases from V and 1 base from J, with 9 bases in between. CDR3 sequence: CASRREANTEAFF. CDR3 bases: TGCGCCAGCAGACGTGAGGCGAACACTGAAGCTTTCTTT.

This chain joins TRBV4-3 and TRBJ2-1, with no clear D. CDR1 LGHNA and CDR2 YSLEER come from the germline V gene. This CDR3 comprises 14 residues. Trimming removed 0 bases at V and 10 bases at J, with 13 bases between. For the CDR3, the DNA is TGCGCCAGCAGCCAAGATGCTAGACTCCGAGAGCAGTTCTTC. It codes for CASSQDARLREQFF.

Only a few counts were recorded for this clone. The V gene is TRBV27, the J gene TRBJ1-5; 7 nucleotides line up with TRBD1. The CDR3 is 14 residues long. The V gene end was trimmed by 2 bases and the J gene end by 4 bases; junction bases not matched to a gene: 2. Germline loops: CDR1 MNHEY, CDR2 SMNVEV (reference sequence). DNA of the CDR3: TGTGCCAGCAGTTTAATGACAGGGAATCAGCCCCAGCATTTT. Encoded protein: CASSLMTGNQPQHF.

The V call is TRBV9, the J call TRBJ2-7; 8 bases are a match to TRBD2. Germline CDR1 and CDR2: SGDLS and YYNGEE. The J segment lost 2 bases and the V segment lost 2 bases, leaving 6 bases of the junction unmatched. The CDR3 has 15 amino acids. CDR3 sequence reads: CASSVSGGPPYEQYF. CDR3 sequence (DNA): TGTGCCAGCAGCGTCAGCGGGGGCCCCCCCTACGAGCAGTACTTC.

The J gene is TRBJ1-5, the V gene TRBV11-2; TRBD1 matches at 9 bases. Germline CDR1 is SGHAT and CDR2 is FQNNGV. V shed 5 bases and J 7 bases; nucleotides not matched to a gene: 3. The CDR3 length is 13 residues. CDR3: CASSRDREQPQHF. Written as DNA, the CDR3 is TGTGCCAGCAGCCGGGACAGGGAGCAGCCCCAGCATTTT.

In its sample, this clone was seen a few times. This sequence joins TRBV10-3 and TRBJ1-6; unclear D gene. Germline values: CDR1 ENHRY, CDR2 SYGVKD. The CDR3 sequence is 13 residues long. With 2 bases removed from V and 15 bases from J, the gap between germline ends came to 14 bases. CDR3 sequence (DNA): TGTGCCATCAGTGAGGAGGGCCTCTCAGGCCTCCACTTT. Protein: CAISEEGLSGLHF.

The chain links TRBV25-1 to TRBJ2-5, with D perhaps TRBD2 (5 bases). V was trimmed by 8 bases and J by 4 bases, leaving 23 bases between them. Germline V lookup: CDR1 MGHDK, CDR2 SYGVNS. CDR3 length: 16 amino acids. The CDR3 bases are TGTGCCAGCGCACCGGGCCGGGGATTGTCCCCAGAGACCCAGTACTTC. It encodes CASAPGRGLSPETQYF.

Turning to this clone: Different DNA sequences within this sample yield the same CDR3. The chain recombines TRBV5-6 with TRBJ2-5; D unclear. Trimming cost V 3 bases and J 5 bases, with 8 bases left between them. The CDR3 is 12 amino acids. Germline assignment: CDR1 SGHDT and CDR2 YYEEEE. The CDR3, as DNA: TGTGCCAGCAGCTCTTTGGGCGAGACCCAGTACTTC. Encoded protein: CASSSLGETQYF.

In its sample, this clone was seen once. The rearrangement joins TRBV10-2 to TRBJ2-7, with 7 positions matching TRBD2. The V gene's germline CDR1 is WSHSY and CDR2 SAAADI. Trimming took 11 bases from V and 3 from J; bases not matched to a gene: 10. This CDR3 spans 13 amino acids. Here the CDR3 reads CAGGGGSLYEQYF. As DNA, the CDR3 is TGCGCCGGAGGTGGCGGGAGTCTCTACGAGCAGTACTTC.

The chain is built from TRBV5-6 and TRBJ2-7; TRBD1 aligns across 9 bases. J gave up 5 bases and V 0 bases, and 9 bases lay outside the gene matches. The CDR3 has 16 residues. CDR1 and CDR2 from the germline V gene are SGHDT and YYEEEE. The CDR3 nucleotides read TGTGCCAGCAGCTTGGAATTCCGGGACAGGGTCCACGAGCAGTACTTC. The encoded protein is CASSLEFRDRVHEQYF.

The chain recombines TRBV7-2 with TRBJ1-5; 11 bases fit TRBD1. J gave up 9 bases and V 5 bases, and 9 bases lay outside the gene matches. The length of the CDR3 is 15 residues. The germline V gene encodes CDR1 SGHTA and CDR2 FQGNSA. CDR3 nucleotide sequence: TGTGCCAGCAGCCCGGGGACAGGGGGTAGATGGCCCCAGCATTTT. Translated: CASSPGTGGRWPQHF.

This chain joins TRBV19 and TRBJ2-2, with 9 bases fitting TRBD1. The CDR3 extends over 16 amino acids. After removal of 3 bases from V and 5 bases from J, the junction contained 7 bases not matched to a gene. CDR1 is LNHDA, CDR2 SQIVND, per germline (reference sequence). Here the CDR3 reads CASSIFGTGSTGELFF. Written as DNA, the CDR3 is TGTGCCAGTAGTATCTTCGGGACAGGGAGTACCGGGGAGCTGTTTTTT.

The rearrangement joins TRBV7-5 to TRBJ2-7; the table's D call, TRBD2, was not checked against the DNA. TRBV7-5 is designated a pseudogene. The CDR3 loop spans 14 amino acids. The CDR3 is CARSLELYSYEQYF. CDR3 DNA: TGTGCCAGAAGCTTAGAACTTTATTCCTACGAGCAGTACTTC.

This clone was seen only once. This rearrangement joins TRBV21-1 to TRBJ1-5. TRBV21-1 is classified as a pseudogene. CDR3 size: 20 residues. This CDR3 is CASSKVRSGGVWTPPRPQHF. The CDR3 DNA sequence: TGTGCCAGCAGCAAAGTGAGATCGGGGGGTGTTTGGACGCCACCACGACCCCAGCATTTT.

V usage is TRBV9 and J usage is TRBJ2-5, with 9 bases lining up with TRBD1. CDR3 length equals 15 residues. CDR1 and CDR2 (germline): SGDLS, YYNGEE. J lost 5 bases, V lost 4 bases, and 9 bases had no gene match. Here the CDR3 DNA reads TGTGCCAGCAGCACCCGGACAGGGGAGGGTGAGACCCAGTACTTC. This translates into CASSTRTGEGETQYF.

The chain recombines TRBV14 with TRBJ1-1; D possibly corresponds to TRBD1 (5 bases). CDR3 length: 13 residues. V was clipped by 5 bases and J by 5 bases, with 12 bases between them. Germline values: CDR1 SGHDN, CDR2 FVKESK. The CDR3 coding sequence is TGTGCCAGCAGCTCGGCACCAGGGACTGAAGCTTTCTTT. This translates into CASSSAPGTEAFF.

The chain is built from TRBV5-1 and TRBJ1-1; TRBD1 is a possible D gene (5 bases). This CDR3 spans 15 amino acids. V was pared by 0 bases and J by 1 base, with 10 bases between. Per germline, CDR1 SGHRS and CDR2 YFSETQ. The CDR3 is CASSLARDGNTEAFF. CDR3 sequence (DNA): TGCGCCAGCAGCTTGGCCAGGGATGGGAACACTGAAGCTTTCTTT.